A single sample gave rise to the 10 T cell receptor beta chains below, sequenced in a study of T-cell memory formation after mild COVID-19. A single record per CDR3 protein comes from TCRdb applying MiXCR to the 5' RACE reads. The table has about 350,000 distinct CDR3 sequences, approximately 15% seen once. Material: PBMCs or a T cell subset sorted from them (not recorded which). The receptors come from a young man who had mild COVID-19 (a few samples of this study predate the infection). Cell type and time point are not known.

The chain links TRBV6-2 or TRBV6-3 to TRBJ2-5; D unclear. Germline values: CDR1 MNHEY, CDR2 SVGEGT. This CDR3 comprises 12 residues. V was cut by 3 bases and J by 3 bases, with 5 bases left in between. CDR3 nucleotide sequence: TGTGCCAGCAGTTATCGCAAAGAGACCCAGTACTTC. It translates to CASSYRKETQYF.

J is TRBJ2-2 and V is TRBV7-8, with D hard to call. Germline lookup yields CDR1 SGHVS and CDR2 FQNEAQ. Deletions cut 3 bases from V and 2 bases from J, with 13 bases between. This CDR3 has 16 residues. The CDR3 DNA is TGTGCCAGCAGCTTCCGGTGGACCGGAAACACCGGGGAGCTGTTTTTT. Protein: CASSFRWTGNTGELFF.

This clonotype turned up a few times. The chain joins TRBV3-1 to TRBJ1-4; D ambiguous. V lost 3 bases to trimming and J lost 8 bases, with 4 bases between them. Germline V CDR1 and CDR2: LGHDT, YNNKEL (reference sequence). This CDR3 has 11 amino acids. The DNA for the CDR3 is TGTGCCAGCAGCCAGGAGGAAAAACTGTTTTTT. Protein: CASSQEEKLFF.

The rearrangement uses TRBV5-1 and TRBJ2-1; TRBD2 aligns across 16 bases. Unmatched junction bases numbered 8, after V lost 3 bases and J lost 14 bases. Germline V gene sequence: CDR1 SGHRS, CDR2 YFSETQ. The CDR3 totals 15 residues. The CDR3 protein is CASSSLGLAGGPEFF. CDR3 nucleotides: TGCGCCAGCAGCTCGCTGGGACTAGCGGGGGGGCCTGAGTTCTTC.

This clonotype has just a few counts. The chain uses TRBV21-1 and TRBJ2-1; the tabulated D call, TRBD1, remains unverified against the DNA. TRBV21-1 is classified as a pseudogene. The CDR3 consists of 15 residues. CDR3 DNA sequence: TGTGCCAGCAGCAAACCGGACAGGGGCCCGTCCAAGCAGTTCTTC. Encoded protein: CASSKPDRGPSKQFF.

The chain joins TRBV20-1 to TRBJ2-3; 8 bases match TRBD1. This CDR3 is built from 14 residues. V shed 6 bases, J shed 4 bases, and the junction held 9 bases outside the gene matches. Germline V CDR1 and CDR2: DFQATT, SNEGSKA (reference sequence). CDR3 coding DNA: TGCAGTGCCTACACGACAGGGGCAGCAGATACGCAGTATTTT. This translates into CSAYTTGAADTQYF.

In its sample, this clonotype was seen a few times. Here the CDR3 DNA reads TGTGCCAGCAGTTATAGTCCGACTTATGAAGCTTTCTTT. It specifies CASSYSPTYEAFF. The J gene is TRBJ1-1, the V gene TRBV6-2 or TRBV6-3; D is unclear. The CDR3 spans 13 residues. Per the germline V gene, CDR1 is MNHEY and CDR2 is SVGEGT. Trimming left V 3 bases short and J 7 bases short, with 12 bases between.

This clonotype turned up a few times. The chain recombines TRBV18 with TRBJ1-1; D ambiguous. With 0 bases removed from V and 5 bases from J, the gap between germline ends came to 13 bases. CDR3 length: 15 residues. Germline values: CDR1 KGHSH, CDR2 LQKENI. Here the CDR3 reads CASSPPGEARTEAFF. CDR3 DNA: TGTGCCAGCTCACCACCTGGGGAAGCACGGACTGAAGCTTTCTTT. Combining the CDR3 with reference TRBV18 and TRBJ1-1 gives the whole variable domain NAGVMQNPRHLVRRRGQEARLRCSPMKGHSHVYWYRQLPEEGLKFMVYLQKENIIDESGMPKERFSAEFPKEGPSILRIQQVVRGDSAAYFCASSPPGEARTEAFFGQGTRLTVV.

This clonotype was detected many times. This sequence joins TRBV24-1 and TRBJ1-2, with D uncertain. This CDR3 is built from 17 residues. V dropped 3 bases and J dropped 4 bases, with 20 bases sitting between them. CDR1 is KGHDR and CDR2 is SFDVKD in the germline V gene. CDR3 loop: CATSDVDADRTSYGYTF. The CDR3 coding sequence is TGTGCCACCAGTGATGTTGATGCGGACCGCACTTCCTATGGCTACACCTTC.

This clonotype is classed as medium-sized. The genes are TRBV28 and TRBJ2-1; 8 positions agree with TRBD2. Germline trimming cut 1 base from V and 7 bases from J; bases unmatched to any gene: 0. This CDR3 region has 13 residues. CDR1 and CDR2 from the germline V gene are MDHEN and SYDVKM. The CDR3 here is CASSLSGGNEQFF. In DNA form, the CDR3 reads TGTGCCAGCAGTTTATCGGGGGGGAATGAGCAGTTCTTC.